The 27 T cell receptor beta chains below come from one sample, sequenced in a study of Graves' ophthalmopathy and Graves' hyperthyroidism. RNA transcripts yielded amplified TCR beta CDR3 regions. In the first round, RT-PCR was carried out with HTBI primers, and a multiplex PCR formed the second round. TCRdb called the multiplex PCR reads again in MiXCR, with one record for every CDR3 protein. The sample includes 150,000 to 200,000 distinct CDR3 sequences, 39% of them seen just once. Sequencing was performed on peripheral blood. These receptors came from a young man with Graves' ophthalmopathy.

The chain recombines TRBV15 with TRBJ2-2; D is possibly TRBD2 (6 bases). The CDR3 has 16 amino acids. The germline V gene encodes CDR1 LNHNV and CDR2 YYDKDF (reference sequence). Trimming left V 0 bases short and J 5 bases short, with 13 bases between. CDR3 in DNA: TGTGCCACCAGCAGAGATCTCGGAGGAGGGACCGGGGAGCTGTTTTTT. This codes for CATSRDLGGGTGELFF.

The chain uses TRBV6-2 or TRBV6-3 and TRBJ2-7; 11 bases fit TRBD2. Germline V gives CDR1 MNHEY, CDR2 SVGEGT. V gave up 7 bases and J gave up 1 base; unmatched junction bases: 3. This CDR3 comprises 14 residues. CDR3 sequence: CASILAGGSYEQYF. The CDR3 coding sequence is TGTGCCAGCATCCTAGCGGGAGGATCCTACGAGCAGTACTTC.

This clonotype was counted many times. Just one base apart from a much larger clone, this may be a read error. The genes are TRBV11-2 and TRBJ2-7; 7 bases line up with TRBD2. The V gene end was trimmed by 0 bases and the J gene end by 0 bases; junction bases not matched to a gene: 2. The CDR3 loop spans 15 amino acids. CDR1 is SGHAT and CDR2 is FQNNGV in the germline V gene. CDR3: CASSLEGGSSYEQYF. DNA for the CDR3: TGTGCCAGCAGCTTAGAGGGGGGGAGCTCCTACGAGCAGTACTTC.

This clonotype was counted ten times or more. Its ends do not fully match the called genes, so a read error is possible. Written as DNA, the CDR3 is TGTGCCAGCAGCTCGAGGACAGGGCCGCTCTTC. Amino acids: CASSSRTGPLF. The chain links TRBV13 to TRBJ1-2, with 8 bases that match TRBD1. The CDR3 loop spans 11 amino acids. Germline V lookup: CDR1 PRHDT, CDR2 FYEKMQ (reference sequence).

The CDR3, as DNA: TGTGCCAGCATCGAGGACAGGGCTATGAACACTGAAGCTTTCTTT. Translated: CASIEDRAMNTEAFF. J is TRBJ1-1 and V is TRBV12-3 or TRBV12-4; TRBD1 matches at 8 bases. The CDR3 has 15 amino acids. Trimming removed 7 bases from V and 0 bases from J; junction bases left unmatched: 7.

This clonotype was observed at least ten times. The CDR3 sequence is CASSYSGDRAYEQYF. Written as DNA, the CDR3 is TGTGCCAGCAGTTACTCGGGGGACAGAGCCTACGAGCAGTACTTC. V gene TRBV6-5 combines with J gene TRBJ2-7; 7 bases agree with TRBD1. CDR1 is MNHEY and CDR2 is SVGAGI in the germline V gene. This CDR3 comprises 15 residues. The junction had 4 bases not matched to a gene; V was cut back by 0 bases and J by 2 bases.

This clonotype has at least ten counts. The chain links TRBV7-2 to TRBJ2-7; D gene unclear. Trimming took off 2 bases at V and 6 bases at J, with 17 bases between the two ends. Per the germline V gene, CDR1 is SGHTA and CDR2 is FQGNSA. This CDR3 has 15 residues. CDR3 DNA sequence: TGTGCCAGCAGCTTATCGGGCCCAATCGTTGGCGAGCAGTACTTC. Its protein is CASSLSGPIVGEQYF.

The chain uses TRBV28 and TRBJ2-7; perhaps D is TRBD1 or TRBD2 (7 bases each). V lost 5 bases and J lost 2, with 19 bases in between. This CDR3 has 16 residues. Germline V gives CDR1 MDHEN, CDR2 SYDVKM. The CDR3 nucleotides are TGTGCCAGCAGTAGCGGGGTCAGGGGGTACACCTACGAGCAGTACTTC. The encoded protein is CASSSGVRGYTYEQYF.

The chain combines TRBV6-2 or TRBV6-3 with TRBJ2-5; maybe TRBD1 (5 bases). V was cut by 8 bases and J by 5 bases, with 9 bases left in between. This CDR3 has 11 amino acids. Germline V gene sequence: CDR1 MNHEY, CDR2 SVGEGT. The CDR3 DNA is TGTGCCAGCGTAGGGGTTGAGACCCAGTACTTC. This encodes CASVGVETQYF.

This clonotype was counted many times. V and J are TRBV28 and TRBJ1-5; D is unresolved. With 6 bases removed from V and 5 bases from J, the gap between germline ends came to 14 bases. CDR3 length: 14 residues. Germline CDR1 is MDHEN and CDR2 is SYDVKM. The CDR3 DNA follows: TGTGCCAGCAGGGACTACGGCCCCGATCAGCCCCAGCATTTT. Amino acid sequence: CASRDYGPDQPQHF.

This chain connects TRBV28 to TRBJ2-5; no clear D. Germline CDR1 reads MDHEN; CDR2 reads SYDVKM. This CDR3 region has 13 residues. With 3 bases removed from V and 3 bases from J, the gap between germline ends came to 8 bases. The CDR3 nucleotides are TGTGCCAGCAGTTTTTTGGATGAAGAGACCCAGTACTTC. Translating gives CASSFLDEETQYF. The full variable domain, with the rest looked up from reference TRBV28 and TRBJ2-5, is DVKVTQSSRYLVKRTGEKVFLECVQDMDHENMFWYRQDPGLGLRLIYFSYDVKMKEKGDIPEGYSVSREKKERFSLILESASTNQTSMYLCASSFLDEETQYFGPGTRLLVL.

The genes are TRBV6-1 and TRBJ1-2; D is ambiguous. The germline V gene has CDR1 MNHNS and CDR2 SASEGT. The CDR3 loop spans 12 amino acids. Trimming took off 0 bases at V and 6 bases at J, with 5 bases between the two ends. The CDR3 here is CASSEAWDGYTF. CDR3 sequence (DNA): TGTGCCAGCAGTGAAGCCTGGGATGGCTACACCTTC.

The rearrangement uses TRBV10-2 and TRBJ2-5; 7 bases are a match to TRBD1. In germline, CDR1 is WSHSY, CDR2 SAAADI. CDR3 size: 15 residues. After removal of 0 bases from V and 5 bases from J, the junction contained 6 bases not matched to a gene. CDR3 sequence: CASSESTEGGETQYF. CDR3 sequence (DNA): TGCGCCAGCAGTGAGTCGACAGAAGGGGGCGAGACCCAGTACTTC.

The chain has TRBV28 and TRBJ1-1; no clear D gene. Germline V CDR1 and CDR2: MDHEN, SYDVKM. Trimming stripped 2 bases from V and 7 bases from J, with 14 bases between. The length of the CDR3 is 14 residues. As DNA, the CDR3 is TGTGCCAGCAGTTTAGCTTACATGAAAGTTGAAGCTTTCTTT. Its translation is CASSLAYMKVEAFF.

This clonotype was detected many times. The chain carries TRBV20-1 and TRBJ2-5, with 11 nucleotides matching TRBD2. This CDR3 is 15 amino acids long. V was pared by 1 base and J by 2 bases, with 3 bases of the junction left unmatched. CDR1 is DFQATT, CDR2 SNEGSKA, per germline (reference sequence). CDR3 sequence reads: CSARVASGRQETQYF. CDR3 sequence (DNA): TGCAGTGCTAGAGTGGCTAGCGGGAGGCAAGAGACCCAGTACTTC.

This clonotype was counted at least ten times. The CDR3 reads CATLYQGVLGEQYF. CDR3 in DNA: TGTGCCACCCTTTATCAGGGGGTTCTGGGGGAGCAGTACTTC. The chain links TRBV28 to TRBJ2-7; 7 nucleotides line up with TRBD1. V was clipped by 10 bases and J by 7 bases; unmatched bases: 16. CDR3 length equals 14 residues. Germline V gene lookup returns CDR1 MDHEN and CDR2 SYDVKM.

This chain links TRBV3-1 with TRBJ1-1, with D tentatively TRBD1 (5 bases). The ends were cut back, 2 bases at V and 0 bases at J, with 16 bases in the middle. The CDR3 runs 17 residues. CDR1 is LGHDT and CDR2 is YNNKEL in the germline V gene (reference sequence). CDR3 region: CASSQRYGQHMNTEAFF. CDR3 nucleotides: TGTGCCAGCAGCCAACGGTACGGACAACACATGAACACTGAAGCTTTCTTT. The whole variable domain, filled in from reference TRBV3-1 and TRBJ1-1, reads DTAVSQTPKYLVTQMGNDKSIKCEQNLGHDTMYWYKQDSKKFLKIMFSYNNKELIINETVPNRFSPKSPDKAHLNLHINSLELGDSAVYFCASSQRYGQHMNTEAFFGQGTRLTVV.

The chain joins TRBV12-3 or TRBV12-4 to TRBJ1-1, with D tentatively TRBD1 (5 bases). Trimming took off 3 bases at V and 5 bases at J, with 10 bases between the two ends. This CDR3 has 13 amino acids. CDR3 sequence: CASSFREGTEAFF. In DNA, the CDR3 is TGTGCCAGCAGTTTCAGGGAGGGGACTGAAGCTTTCTTT.

This clonotype has ten or more counts. The chain combines TRBV10-3 with TRBJ2-7; no clear D. Germline-derived CDR1 and CDR2 are ENHRY and SYGVKD. The CDR3 contains 13 residues. V shed 6 bases and J shed 6 bases, with 15 bases lying between them. CDR3 in amino acids: CAISGFVVGEQYF. In DNA, the CDR3 is TGTGCCATCAGCGGATTCGTGGTGGGCGAGCAGTACTTC.

This clonotype has just one count. The chain combines TRBV7-2 with TRBJ2-5, with D possibly TRBD2 on 6 matching bases. The V end lost 1 base, the J end lost 4 bases, and 13 bases lay between the germline ends. The CDR3 contains 15 residues. Per the germline V gene, CDR1 is SGHTA and CDR2 is FQGNSA. CDR3 nucleotide sequence: TGTGCCAGCAGCTTAGGGCTAGCGATTAGAGAGACCCAGTACTTC. Translating gives CASSLGLAIRETQYF. Using reference TRBV7-2 and TRBJ2-5 for the parts outside the CDR3, the full variable domain is GAGVSQSPSNKVTEKGKDVELRCDPISGHTALYWYRQSLGQGLEFLIYFQGNSAPDKSGLPSDRFSAERTGGSVSTLTIQRTQQEDSAVYLCASSLGLAIRETQYFGPGTRLLVL.

The rearrangement links TRBV6-1 to TRBJ1-1; D ambiguous. The CDR3 is made up of 14 amino acids. Trimming cost V 7 bases and J 8 bases, with 20 bases left between them. Germline V gene sequence: CDR1 MNHNS, CDR2 SASEGT. CDR3 loop: CASTEPRRNREAFF. For the CDR3, the DNA is TGTGCCAGCACCGAACCGAGGCGAAACAGAGAAGCTTTCTTT.

The chain employs TRBV15 and TRBJ1-5; D possibly corresponds to TRBD1 (5 bases). Germline CDR1 is LNHNV and CDR2 is YYDKDF (reference sequence). V was cut by 2 bases and J by 1 base, with 9 bases left in between. CDR3 size: 15 residues. The CDR3 is CATSRFGGSNQPQHF. The DNA of the CDR3 is TGTGCCACCAGCAGATTTGGGGGGAGCAATCAGCCCCAGCATTTT.

This clonotype was recorded many times. The rearrangement joins TRBV6-2 or TRBV6-3 to TRBJ1-2; D might be TRBD1 (5 bases). The V and J ends lost 0 bases and 1 base respectively, with 15 bases between them. The CDR3 sequence is 17 residues long. CDR1 and CDR2 (germline): MNHEY, SVGEGT. The CDR3 protein is CASSYSTAGRRNYGYTF. CDR3 nucleotide sequence: TGTGCCAGCAGTTACTCGACGGCGGGACGACGTAACTATGGCTACACCTTC.

This clonotype was detected ten times or more. This chain uses TRBV5-1 with TRBJ2-5; tentative D call: TRBD1 (5 bases). CDR1 is SGHRS and CDR2 is YFSETQ in the germline V gene. There are 13 residues in the CDR3. Deletions cut 2 bases from V and 4 bases from J, with 9 bases between. The CDR3 here is CASSLGEGETQYF. The CDR3 DNA sequence: TGCGCCAGCAGCTTAGGGGAAGGAGAGACCCAGTACTTC.

This chain connects TRBV6-1 to TRBJ2-5; possibly TRBD1 for D (6 bases). CDR3 length equals 14 residues. Trimming shortened V by 6 bases and J by 2 bases, and 13 bases separated the two germline ends. Per the germline V gene, CDR1 is MNHNS and CDR2 is SASEGT. The chain's CDR3 is CASRRGTTQETQYF. The CDR3, as DNA: TGTGCCAGCAGAAGGGGGACAACTCAAGAGACCCAGTACTTC.

This clonotype was picked up many times. The chain links TRBV11-2 to TRBJ1-1, with 7 bases identical to TRBD1. Losses at the gene ends were 5 bases for V and 4 bases for J; bases not matched to a gene: 10. The CDR3 totals 15 residues. The germline CDR1 and CDR2 sequences are SGHAT and FQNNGV. In DNA form, the CDR3 reads TGTGCCAGCAGCAGCCAGGGGGTAAGCGGCACTGAAGCTTTCTTT. Translation: CASSSQGVSGTEAFF.

This clonotype was seen many times. The chain carries TRBV7-9 and TRBJ1-2; the match to TRBD1 covers 8 bases. V lost 2 bases to trimming and J lost 8 bases; unmatched junction nucleotides: 10. The CDR3 spans 15 residues. Per the germline V gene, CDR1 is SEHNR and CDR2 is FQNEAQ (reference sequence). The CDR3 nucleotides are TGTGCCAGCAGCTTACAGGGGGCGCCGAGTCTCGGCTACACCTTC. Translating it yields CASSLQGAPSLGYTF.